This TCR beta chain appears in the sequencing data of a study of CD8+ T cells in alopecia areata. V was pared by 1 base and J by 1 base, with 13 bases between. The CDR3 is made up of 16 amino acids. The germline V gene has CDR1 GTSNPN and CDR2 SVGIG (reference sequence). Study-wide results and caveats: Sequencing of scalp samples also includes resident alphabeta T cells from normal skin. Elevated clonality characterized lesional scalp relative to normal scalp, particularly in alopecia totalis/universalis. TCRs were shared less clearly across patients than in mice, possibly for HLA-related reasons. Persistence during tofacitinib was seen for many expanded lesional clones in scalp and blood.

As for treatment: oral pan-JAK inhibitor, 5-10 mg twice daily. Concerning this clone: Its specificity is not known.

Extracted from the samples, RNA was reverse transcribed into cDNA to serve as the sequencing template. TCRdb's table, derived via immunoSEQ multiplex PCR, lists solely in-frame clones and lacks some. The table has around 190,000 clones, over 60% seen once. The rearrangement uses TRBV30 and TRBJ2-2, with D possibly TRBD1 on 6 matching bases. The TCR comes from a human donor with alopecia areata. This specimen was CD4+ T cells sorted from blood, taken at week 4, from a patient treated with tofacitinib. CDR3 loop: CAWSGHPDRNTGELFF. The DNA for the CDR3 is TGTGCCTGGAGTGGCCACCCGGACAGGAACACCGGGGAGCTGTTTTTT.